Listed below are T cell receptor beta chains from one sample, sequenced in a study of blood T cell repertoires in COVID-19. Measured with immunoSEQ multiplex PCR; TCRdb has only the in-frame clones, and not every one. The table includes roughly 300,000 clones, approximately 87% detected once. The specimen was peripheral blood. These receptors originate from a woman between 45 and 60 years old who had recovered from COVID-19. CDR3s include the opening cysteine and the closing phenylalanine or tryptophan. The D gene is left open where the match is weak. A row's size may be missing; if present it is once, few, many or a size class.

TRBJ2-7,-,-,TRBV7-2,13,TGTGCCAGCAGCCCGACATTCGCCAACGAGCAGTACTTC,CASSPTFANEQYF
TRBJ1-6,TRBD1,once,TRBV4-3,16,TGCGCCAGCAGCCAAGATAGGGACAGGGGTTATTCACCCCTCCACTTT,CASSQDRDRGYSPLHF
TRBJ2-1,TRBD2,-,TRBV11-3,14,TGTGCCAGCAGCGCCCGGACTAGCGGGAATGAGCAGTTCTTC,CASSARTSGNEQFF
TRBJ1-3,-,-,TRBV30,12,TGTGCCTGGAGCCCCCTATCCCCCACCATATATTTT,CAWSPLSPTIYF
TRBJ1-2,-,-,TRBV27,15,TGTGCCAGCAGTTTCGCCAACAGACCCAACTATGGCTACACCTTC,CASSFANRPNYGYTF
TRBJ2-7,TRBD2,-,TRBV27,15,TGTGCCAGCAGGCCTCGACTAGCGACTAACTACGAGCAGTACTTC,CASRPRLATNYEQYF
TRBJ2-1,TRBD2,-,TRBV19,19,TGTGCCAGTAGTATAGATCGAGGGGGACTAGCGGGGGAATACAATGAGCAGTTCTTC,CASSIDRGGLAGEYNEQFF
TRBJ2-2,-,few,TRBV3-1/TRBV3-2,15,TGTGCCAGCAGCCAATTTGGGAGCGGCACCGGGGAGCTGTTTTTT,CASSQFGSGTGELFF
TRBJ2-5,TRBD2,-,TRBV30,13,TGTGCCTGGGGACTAGCGGGATGGGAGACCCAGTACTTC,CAWGLAGWETQYF
TRBJ2-1,-,once,TRBV4-3,15,TGCGCCAGCAGCCAAGAAGACTCCCGGGAGAATGAGCAGTTCTTC,CASSQEDSRENEQFF
TRBJ2-1,TRBD1,-,TRBV27,15,TGTGCCAGCAGCATAGGGGGACAGGGGAGCAATGAGCAGTTCTTC,CASSIGGQGSNEQFF
TRBJ2-7,TRBD2,-,TRBV25-1,16,TGTGCCAGCAGTGAAGGCGGGGAGCGGGGGGCTTACGAGCAGTACTTC,CASSEGGERGAYEQYF
TRBJ2-3,-,-,TRBV9,15,TGTGCCAGCAGCGTCGGGACAATGAGCACAGATACGCAGTATTTT,CASSVGTMSTDTQYF
TRBJ2-3,TRBD2,-,TRBV28,18,TGTGCCAGCAGTTCCAGATTTGGACTAGCGGGGGCCGTAGATACGCAGTATTTT,CASSSRFGLAGAVDTQYF
TRBJ2-7,TRBD1,-,TRBV11-2,14,TGTGCCAGCACCTTAAACAGGGGGCTCGACGAGCAGTACTTC,CASTLNRGLDEQYF
TRBJ1-6,-,-,TRBV21-1,15,TGTGCCAGCGCAGGGCAAGGGTCCTATAATTCACCCCTCCACTTT,CASAGQGSYNSPLHF
TRBJ2-3,TRBD1,-,TRBV11-3,14,TGTGCCAGCAGCCGGGGACAGCCCACAGATACGCAGTATTTT,CASSRGQPTDTQYF
TRBJ1-1,TRBD1,-,TRBV3-1/TRBV3-2,15,TGTGCCAGCAGCCAAGACTCTTACAGGGGAACTGAAGCTTTCTTT,CASSQDSYRGTEAFF
TRBJ2-4,-,-,TRBV4-3,14,TGCGCCAGCAGCCAAGGGGGAGAGCAAAACATTCAGTACTTC,CASSQGGEQNIQYF
TRBJ1-2,-,-,TRBV7-2,13,TGTGCCAGCATCGTGCGGGGGGACTATGGCTACACCTTC,CASIVRGDYGYTF
TRBJ1-1,-,-,TRBV15,15,TGTGCCACCACCCGGGATATCAGACATATTGATGAAGCTTTCTTT,CATTRDIRHIDEAFF
TRBJ2-3,-,-,TRBV7-2,13,TGTGCCAGCAGCTCAAGGGAGCCAGATACGCAGTATTTT,CASSSREPDTQYF
TRBJ1-1,-,-,TRBV28,12,TGTGCCAGCAGTTTTCGGGGCACTGAAGCTTTCTTT,CASSFRGTEAFF
TRBJ2-3,-,-,TRBV28,14,TGTGCCAGCCGTGAGCAGGGGGGTTGGAATACGCAGTATTTT,CASREQGGWNTQYF
TRBJ2-1,TRBD2,-,TRBV10-2,16,TGCGCCAGCAGCATAGCGGGGGGTACCTCCTACAATGAGCAGTTCTTC,CASSIAGGTSYNEQFF
TRBJ1-2,TRBD1,-,TRBV10-2,13,TGCGCCAGCAGCCGACAGGGTGACTATGGCTACACCTTC,CASSRQGDYGYTF
TRBJ2-4,-,-,TRBV28,14,TGTGCCAGCAGTGAAATTAGGGATCGGCAGGGGGAGGACTTC,CASSEIRDRQGEDF
TRBJ2-1,TRBD2,-,TRBV30,15,TGTGCCTGGAGTACCACCGGGACTAGCTTCATTGAGCAGTTCTTC,CAWSTTGTSFIEQFF
TRBJ1-3,TRBD1,-,TRBV3-1/TRBV3-2,16,TGTGCCAGCAGCATTCTGACGGACAGGGCTGGAAACACCATATATTTT,CASSILTDRAGNTIYF
TRBJ2-7,TRBD2,-,TRBV7-2,15,TGTGCCAGCAGCGATACTAGCGGGAGTTTCTACGAGCAGTACTTC,CASSDTSGSFYEQYF
TRBJ2-1,TRBD2,-,TRBV30,15,TGTGCCTGGAGTGTACTAGCGGCCTTTTACAATGAGCAGTTCTTC,CAWSVLAAFYNEQFF
TRBJ1-1,TRBD1,once,TRBV6-2/TRBV6-3,13,TGTGCCAGCAGTCCCAGACAGGGGGCAAGTGCTTTCTTT,CASSPRQGASAFF
TRBJ1-2,-,-,TRBV7-9,14,TGTGCCAGCAGCTTAGGTGGCCAGGGTTATGGCTACACCTTC,CASSLGGQGYGYTF
TRBJ2-1,TRBD2,-,TRBV6-2/TRBV6-3,17,TGTGCCAGCAGTTACGTGGCTAGCGGGCCTTCCTACAATGAGCAGTTCTTC,CASSYVASGPSYNEQFF
TRBJ2-2,-,-,TRBV14,14,TGTGCCAGCAGCCTGACAGTGAACACCGGGGAGCTGTTTTTT,CASSLTVNTGELFF
TRBJ2-1,TRBD2,-,TRBV11-2,14,TGTGCCAGCAGCTTTAGCGGGGGGGGGAATGAGCAGTTCTTC,CASSFSGGGNEQFF
TRBJ1-5,TRBD1,once,TRBV30,13,TGTGCCTGGAGTGTAGCAGGGGGTCAGCCCCAGCATTTT,CAWSVAGGQPQHF
TRBJ1-1,-,-,TRBV6-1,13,TGTGCCAGCAGTGAGTCAGGGAACACTGAAGCTTTCTTT,CASSESGNTEAFF
TRBJ1-1,-,-,TRBV7-8,14,TGTGCCAGCAGCGTATTATTACAGACGTCTGAAGCTTTCTTT,CASSVLLQTSEAFF
TRBJ1-1,TRBD1,few,TRBV7-3,14,TGTGCCAGCAGCTCGACAGGGGTAATCACTGAAGCTTTCTTT,CASSSTGVITEAFF
TRBJ2-2,TRBD1,-,TRBV5-6,15,TGTGCCAGCAGCTTCCCAGGGGGTGGTGTCGGGGAGCTGTTTTTT,CASSFPGGGVGELFF
TRBJ1-5,-,-,TRBV19,15,TGTGCCAGTAGTATAGGTCAGGGGTGGAATCAGCCCCAGCATTTT,CASSIGQGWNQPQHF
TRBJ1-6,TRBD1,-,TRBV6-5,13,TGTGCCAGCGGCCGGGACAGCACTTCACCCCTCCACTTT,CASGRDSTSPLHF
TRBJ2-5,TRBD2,-,TRBV6-2/TRBV6-3,16,TGTGCCAGCAGTTACCCGGGAAGCGGGAGCGGCGGGACCCAGTACTTC,CASSYPGSGSGGTQYF
TRBJ2-1,-,-,TRBV9,11,TGTGCCAGCAGTAGGCGGAATGAGCAGTTCTTC,CASSRRNEQFF
TRBJ2-7,TRBD1,-,TRBV28,15,TGTGCCAGCAGTTCCTCCGGACAGGGGGCCGACGAGCAGTACTTC,CASSSSGQGADEQYF
TRBJ1-5,-,-,TRBV19,14,TGTGCCAGTAGGGTTCAGGTTAGCAATCAGCCCCAGCATTTT,CASRVQVSNQPQHF
TRBJ2-6,-,-,TRBV19,14,TGTGCCAGTAGTCGGACAGCTGGGGCCAACGTCCTGACTTTC,CASSRTAGANVLTF
TRBJ2-3,TRBD1,-,TRBV7-2,15,TGTGCCAGCAGCTCCGACAGGGGGTACACAGATACGCAGTATTTT,CASSSDRGYTDTQYF
TRBJ2-7,TRBD2,few,TRBV3-1/TRBV3-2,16,TGTGCCAGCAGCCAAGATTTTGGTGCGGGGGTTGCTCCTCTGTACTTC,CASSQDFGAGVAPLYF
TRBJ1-5,TRBD1,-,TRBV6-2/TRBV6-3,15,TGTGCCAGCAGTTATCCCCAGGGGGGCAATCAGCCCCAGCATTTT,CASSYPQGGNQPQHF
TRBJ2-6,-,-,TRBV27,13,TGTGCCAGACTTATAGCTGGGGCCAACGTCCTGACTTTC,CARLIAGANVLTF
TRBJ1-1,-,-,TRBV30,15,TGTGCCTGGAGTAAAGGAGGGTTGTGGAACACTGAAGCTTTCTTT,CAWSKGGLWNTEAFF